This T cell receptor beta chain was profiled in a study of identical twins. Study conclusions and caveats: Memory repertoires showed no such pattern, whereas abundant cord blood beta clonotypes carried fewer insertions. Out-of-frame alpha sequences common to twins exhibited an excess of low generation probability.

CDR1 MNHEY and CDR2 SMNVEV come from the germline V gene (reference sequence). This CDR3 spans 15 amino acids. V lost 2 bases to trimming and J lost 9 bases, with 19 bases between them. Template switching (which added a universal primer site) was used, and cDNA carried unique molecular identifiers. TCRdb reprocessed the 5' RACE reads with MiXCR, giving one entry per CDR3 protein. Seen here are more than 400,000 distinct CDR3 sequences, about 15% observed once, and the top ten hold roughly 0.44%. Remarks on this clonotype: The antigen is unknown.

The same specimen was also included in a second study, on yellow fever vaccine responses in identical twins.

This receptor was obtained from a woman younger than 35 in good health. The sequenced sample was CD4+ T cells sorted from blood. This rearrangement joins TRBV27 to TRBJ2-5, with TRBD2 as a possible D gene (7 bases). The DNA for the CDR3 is TGTGCCAGCAGTTTAAACGCGGGGGCGGGTGCGTCCCAGTACTTC. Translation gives CASSLNAGAGASQYF.